Listed here is a single T cell receptor beta chain. Profiling relied on immunoSEQ multiplex PCR, and the TCRdb table lists in-frame clones only, not all of them. The table includes roughly 28,000 clones, roughly 77% detected once. The data were obtained in a study of T cell repertoires in ileal Crohn's disease. About the research overall: Surgery for a complication: stricturing in approximately 60%, penetrating in approximately 39%. About half received postoperative treatment, about a dozen with thiopurines and 15 to 20 anti-TNF.

This receptor was taken from an adult with Crohn's disease. The specimen was ileal tissue.

The CDR3 sequence: CASSNTRTGANVLTF. The DNA for the CDR3 is TGTGCCAGCAGCAATACAAGAACTGGGGCCAACGTCCTGACTTTC. This chain joins TRBV6-6 and TRBJ2-6; the D is unclear. The germline V and J ends were trimmed by 6 bases and 2 bases, with 11 bases remaining between them. This CDR3 comprises 15 residues. Germline CDR1 and CDR2: MNHNY and SVGAGI (reference sequence).